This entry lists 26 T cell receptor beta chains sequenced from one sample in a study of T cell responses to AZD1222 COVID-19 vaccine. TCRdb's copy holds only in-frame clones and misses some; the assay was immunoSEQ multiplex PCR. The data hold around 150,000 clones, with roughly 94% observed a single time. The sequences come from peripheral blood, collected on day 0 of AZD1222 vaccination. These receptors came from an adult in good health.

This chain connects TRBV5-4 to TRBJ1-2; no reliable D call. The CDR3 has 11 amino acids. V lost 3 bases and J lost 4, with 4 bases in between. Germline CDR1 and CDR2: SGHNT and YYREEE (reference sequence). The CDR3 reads CASSSIYGYTF. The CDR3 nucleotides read TGTGCCAGCAGCTCGATCTATGGCTACACCTTC. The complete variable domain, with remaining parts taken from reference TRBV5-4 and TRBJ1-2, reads ETGVTQSPTHLIKTRGQQVTLRCSSQSGHNTVSWYQQALGQGPQFIFQYYREEENGRGNFPPRFSGLQFPNYSSELNVNALELDDSALYLCASSSIYGYTFGSGTRLTVV.

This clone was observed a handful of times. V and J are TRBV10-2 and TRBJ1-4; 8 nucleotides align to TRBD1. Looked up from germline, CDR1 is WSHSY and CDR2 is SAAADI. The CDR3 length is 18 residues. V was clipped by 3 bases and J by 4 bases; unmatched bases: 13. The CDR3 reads CASSESVQGATFNEKLFF. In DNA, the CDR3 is TGCGCCAGCAGTGAAAGTGTTCAGGGGGCGACTTTTAATGAAAAACTGTTTTTT.

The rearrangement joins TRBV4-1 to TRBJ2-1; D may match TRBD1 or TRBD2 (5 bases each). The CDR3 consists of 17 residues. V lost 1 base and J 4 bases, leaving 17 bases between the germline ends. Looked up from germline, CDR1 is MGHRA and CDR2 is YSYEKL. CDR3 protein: CASSQAGRRKTYNEQFF. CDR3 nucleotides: TGCGCCAGCAGCCAAGCGGGGCGGCGTAAGACTTACAATGAGCAGTTCTTC.

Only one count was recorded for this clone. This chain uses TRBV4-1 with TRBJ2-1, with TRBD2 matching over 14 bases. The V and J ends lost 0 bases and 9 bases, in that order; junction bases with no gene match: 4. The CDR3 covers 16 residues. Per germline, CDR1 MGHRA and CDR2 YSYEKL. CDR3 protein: CASSQEGLAGVTEQFF. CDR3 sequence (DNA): TGCGCCAGCAGCCAAGAGGGACTAGCGGGAGTCACTGAGCAGTTCTTC.

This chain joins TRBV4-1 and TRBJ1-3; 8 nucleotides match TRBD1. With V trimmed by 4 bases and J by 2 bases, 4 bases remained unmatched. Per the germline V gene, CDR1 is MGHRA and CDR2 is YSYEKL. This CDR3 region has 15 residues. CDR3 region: CASSLDRGTGNTIYF. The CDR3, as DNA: TGCGCCAGCAGCCTAGACAGGGGAACTGGAAACACCATATATTTT.

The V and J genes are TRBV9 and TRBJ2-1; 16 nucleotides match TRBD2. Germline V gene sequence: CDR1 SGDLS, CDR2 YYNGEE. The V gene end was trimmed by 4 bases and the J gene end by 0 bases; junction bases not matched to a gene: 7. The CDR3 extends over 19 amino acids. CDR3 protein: CASSSGTSGRGFSYNEQFF. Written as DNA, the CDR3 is TGTGCCAGCAGCTCCGGGACTAGCGGGAGGGGGTTCTCCTACAATGAGCAGTTCTTC.

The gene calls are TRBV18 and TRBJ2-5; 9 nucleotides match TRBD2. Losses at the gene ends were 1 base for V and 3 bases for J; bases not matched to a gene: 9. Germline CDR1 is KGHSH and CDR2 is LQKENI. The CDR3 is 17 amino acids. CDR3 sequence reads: CASSPRVTSGLEETQYF. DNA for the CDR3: TGTGCCAGCTCACCACGGGTAACTAGCGGGCTTGAAGAGACCCAGTACTTC.

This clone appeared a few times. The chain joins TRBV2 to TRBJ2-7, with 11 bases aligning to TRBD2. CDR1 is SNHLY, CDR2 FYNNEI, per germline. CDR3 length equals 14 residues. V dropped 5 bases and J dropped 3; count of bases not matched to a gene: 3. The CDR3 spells CASSPSGGFYEQYV. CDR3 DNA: TGTGCCAGCAGTCCTAGCGGGGGGTTCTACGAGCAGTACGTC.

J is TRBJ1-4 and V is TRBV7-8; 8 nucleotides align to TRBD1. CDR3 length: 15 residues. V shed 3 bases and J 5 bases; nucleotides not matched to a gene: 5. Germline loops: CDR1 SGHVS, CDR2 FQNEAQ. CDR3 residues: CASSFGQGGNEKLFF. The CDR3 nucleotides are TGTGCCAGCAGCTTTGGACAGGGTGGAAATGAAAAACTGTTTTTT.

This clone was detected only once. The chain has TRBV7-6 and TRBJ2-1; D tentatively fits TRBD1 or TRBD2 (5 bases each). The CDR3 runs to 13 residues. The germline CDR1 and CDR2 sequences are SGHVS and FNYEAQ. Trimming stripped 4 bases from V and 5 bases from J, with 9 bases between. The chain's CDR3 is CASSSGPNNEQFF. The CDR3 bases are TGTGCCAGCAGCTCGGGACCGAACAATGAGCAGTTCTTC.

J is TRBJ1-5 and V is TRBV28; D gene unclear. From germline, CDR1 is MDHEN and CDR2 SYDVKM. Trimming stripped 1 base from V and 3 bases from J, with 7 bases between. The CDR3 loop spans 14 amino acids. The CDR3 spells CASSLLTDNQPQHF. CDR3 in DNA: TGTGCCAGCAGTTTATTAACAGACAATCAGCCCCAGCATTTT.

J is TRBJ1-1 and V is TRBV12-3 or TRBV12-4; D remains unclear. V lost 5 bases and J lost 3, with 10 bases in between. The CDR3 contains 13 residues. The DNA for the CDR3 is TGTGCCAGCAGTATAGGCGTCTACACTGAAGCTTTCTTT. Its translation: CASSIGVYTEAFF.

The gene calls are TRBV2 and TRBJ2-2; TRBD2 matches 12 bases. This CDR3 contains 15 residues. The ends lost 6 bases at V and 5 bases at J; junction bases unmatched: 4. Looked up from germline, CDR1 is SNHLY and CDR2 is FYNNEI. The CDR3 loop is CASSPGTSGTGELFF. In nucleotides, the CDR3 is TGTGCCAGCAGCCCCGGGACTAGCGGGACCGGGGAGCTGTTTTTT. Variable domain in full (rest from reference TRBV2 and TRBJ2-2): EPEVTQTPSHQVTQMGQEVILRCVPISNHLYFYWYRQILGQKVEFLVSFYNNEISEKSEIFDDQFSVERPDGSNFTLKIRSTKLEDSAMYFCASSPGTSGTGELFFGEGSRLTVL.

This chain's CDR3 is CASRWTGGNQPQHF. CDR3 DNA sequence: TGTGCCAGCAGGTGGACAGGGGGCAATCAGCCCCAGCATTTT. The chain recombines TRBV6-5 with TRBJ1-5, with TRBD1 matching over 9 bases. The CDR3 totals 14 residues. Germline CDR1 and CDR2: MNHEY and SVGAGI. After removal of 6 bases from V and 2 bases from J, the junction contained 2 bases not matched to a gene.

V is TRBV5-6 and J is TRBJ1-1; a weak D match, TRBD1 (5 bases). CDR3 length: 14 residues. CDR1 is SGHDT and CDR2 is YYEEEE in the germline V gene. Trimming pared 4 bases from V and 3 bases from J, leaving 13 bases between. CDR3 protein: CASSRQRVDTEAFF. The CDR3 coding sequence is TGTGCCAGCAGCCGACAGAGGGTCGACACTGAAGCTTTCTTT.

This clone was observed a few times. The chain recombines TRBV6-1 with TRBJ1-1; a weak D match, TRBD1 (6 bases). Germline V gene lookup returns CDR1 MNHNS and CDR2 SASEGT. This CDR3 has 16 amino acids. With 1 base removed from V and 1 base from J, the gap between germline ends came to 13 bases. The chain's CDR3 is CASSEGASGANTEAFF. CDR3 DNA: TGTGCCAGCAGTGAAGGAGCGTCGGGGGCGAACACTGAAGCTTTCTTT.

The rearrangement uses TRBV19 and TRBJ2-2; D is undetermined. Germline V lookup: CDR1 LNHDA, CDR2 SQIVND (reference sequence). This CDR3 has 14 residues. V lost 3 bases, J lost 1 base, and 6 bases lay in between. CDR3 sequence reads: CASSIRQNTGELFF. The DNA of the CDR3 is TGTGCCAGTAGTATCAGGCAGAACACCGGGGAGCTGTTTTTT.

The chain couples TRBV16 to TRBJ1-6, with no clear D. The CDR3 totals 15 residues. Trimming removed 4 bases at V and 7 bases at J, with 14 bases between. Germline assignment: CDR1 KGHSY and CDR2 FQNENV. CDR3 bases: TGTGCCAGCAGCCGGAGGACTGCTCCGAATTCACCCCTCCACTTT. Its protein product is CASSRRTAPNSPLHF.

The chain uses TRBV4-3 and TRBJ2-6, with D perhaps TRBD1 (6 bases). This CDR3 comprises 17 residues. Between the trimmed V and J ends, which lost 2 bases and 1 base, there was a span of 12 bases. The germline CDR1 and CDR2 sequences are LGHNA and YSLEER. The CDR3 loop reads CASSQLIQGSGANVLTF. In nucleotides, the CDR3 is TGCGCCAGCAGCCAATTGATACAGGGTTCTGGGGCCAACGTCCTGACTTTC.

This chain's CDR3 is CATSDSGQGRTEAFF. CDR3 nucleotide sequence: TGTGCCACCAGTGATTCCGGACAGGGTCGGACTGAAGCTTTCTTT. V gene TRBV24-1 combines with J gene TRBJ1-1; 8 nucleotides align to TRBD1. V was clipped by 2 bases and J by 5 bases; unmatched bases: 6. The germline V gene has CDR1 KGHDR and CDR2 SFDVKD. The CDR3 covers 15 residues.

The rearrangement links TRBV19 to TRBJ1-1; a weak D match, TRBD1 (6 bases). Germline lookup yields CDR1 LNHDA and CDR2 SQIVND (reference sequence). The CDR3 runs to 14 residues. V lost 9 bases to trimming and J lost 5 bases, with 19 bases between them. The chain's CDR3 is CASGFPRGWTEAFF. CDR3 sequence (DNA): TGTGCCAGCGGATTCCCCAGGGGATGGACTGAAGCTTTCTTT.

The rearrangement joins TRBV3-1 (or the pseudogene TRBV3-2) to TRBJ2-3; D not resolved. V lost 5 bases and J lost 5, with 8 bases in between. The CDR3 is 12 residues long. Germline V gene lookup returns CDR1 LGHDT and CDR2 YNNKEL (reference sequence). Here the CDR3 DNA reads TGTGCCAGCAGCAACTCAATAGATACGCAGTATTTT. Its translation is CASSNSIDTQYF.

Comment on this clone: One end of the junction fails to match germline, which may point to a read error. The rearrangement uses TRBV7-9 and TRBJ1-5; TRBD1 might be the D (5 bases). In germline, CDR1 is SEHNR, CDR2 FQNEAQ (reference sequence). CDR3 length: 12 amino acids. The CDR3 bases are TGTGCCAGCAGCCTAGCGGGGGAGCCCCAGCATTTT. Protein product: CASSLAGEPQHF. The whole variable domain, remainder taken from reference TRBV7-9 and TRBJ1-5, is DTGVSQNPRHKITKRGQNVTFRCDPISEHNRLYWYRQTLGQGPEFLTYFQNEAQLEKSRLLSDRFSAERPKGSFSTLEIQRTEQGDSAMYLCASSLAGEPQHFGDGTRLSIL.

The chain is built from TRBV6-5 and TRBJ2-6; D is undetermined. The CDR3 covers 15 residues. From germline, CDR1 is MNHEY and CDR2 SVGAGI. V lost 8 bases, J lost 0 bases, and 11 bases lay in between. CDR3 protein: CASRPTSSGANVLTF. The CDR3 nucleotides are TGTGCCAGCCGACCCACCAGCTCTGGGGCCAACGTCCTGACTTTC.

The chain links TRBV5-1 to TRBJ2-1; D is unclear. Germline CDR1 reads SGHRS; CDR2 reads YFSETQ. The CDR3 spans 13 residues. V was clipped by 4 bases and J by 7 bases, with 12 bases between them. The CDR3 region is CASSPGSENEQFF. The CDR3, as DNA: TGCGCCAGCAGCCCCGGTTCCGAGAATGAGCAGTTCTTC.

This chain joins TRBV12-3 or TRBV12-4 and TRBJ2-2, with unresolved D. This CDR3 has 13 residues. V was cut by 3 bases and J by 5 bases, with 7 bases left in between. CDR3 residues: CASSFSRTGELFF. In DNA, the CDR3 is TGTGCCAGCAGTTTCAGTCGAACCGGGGAGCTGTTTTTT.